A single sample is the source of the 29 T cell receptor beta chains below, sequenced in a study of patients and donors after allogeneic stem cell transplantation. TCRdb called the RT-PCR reads again in MiXCR, with one record for every CDR3 protein. The table lists tens of thousands of distinct CDR3 sequences, around 27% of them singletons. The sequenced sample consisted of blood, either unsorted or a sorted T cell fraction (not recorded which). These receptors came from a human donor who was either an allogeneic HSCT recipient or a stem cell or donor lymphocyte infusion donor (not recorded which). It is not recorded whose cells these are; they may come from a transplant donor.

In its sample, this clonotype was seen a few times. V gene TRBV5-1 combines with J gene TRBJ2-1; D is perhaps TRBD1 (6 bases). Deletions cut 4 bases from V and 12 bases from J, with 14 bases between. Per germline, CDR1 SGHRS and CDR2 YFSETQ. CDR3 length equals 12 residues. CDR3: CASSVDRLGQFF. The CDR3 DNA is TGCGCCAGCAGCGTGGACAGATTAGGGCAGTTCTTC.

This clonotype came up a few times. The chain has TRBV7-9 and TRBJ2-3, with 12 bases fitting TRBD2. The length of the CDR3 is 16 residues. Germline V gene data show CDR1 as SEHNR and CDR2 as FQNEAQ (reference sequence). Trimming cost V 1 base and J 2 bases; bases outside gene matches: 1. The CDR3 reads CASSLGTSGNTDTQYF. The CDR3, as DNA: TGTGCCAGCAGCTTAGGGACTAGCGGGAACACAGATACGCAGTATTTT. Drawing the rest from reference TRBV7-9 and TRBJ2-3, the complete variable domain is DTGVSQNPRHKITKRGQNVTFRCDPISEHNRLYWYRQTLGQGPEFLTYFQNEAQLEKSRLLSDRFSAERPKGSFSTLEIQRTEQGDSAMYLCASSLGTSGNTDTQYFGPGTRLTVL.

V usage is TRBV6-2 or TRBV6-3 and J usage is TRBJ2-3; D ambiguous. The CDR3 extends over 15 amino acids. Germline V lookup: CDR1 MNHEY, CDR2 SVGEGT. V lost 4 bases and J 1 base, leaving 12 bases between the germline ends. The CDR3 DNA reads TGTGCCAGCAGTTTGCGCGGACGAGGCACAGATACGCAGTATTTT. This gives the protein CASSLRGRGTDTQYF.

V usage is TRBV5-1 and J usage is TRBJ2-3; D gene ambiguous. V dropped 3 bases and J dropped 2 bases, with 13 bases sitting between them. Germline-derived CDR1 and CDR2 are SGHRS and YFSETQ. CDR3 length equals 15 residues. DNA for the CDR3: TGCGCCAGCAGCTGGCTCCCGGGCTCCACAGATACGCAGTATTTT. It encodes CASSWLPGSTDTQYF.

This clonotype was detected a few times. The chain recombines TRBV5-1 with TRBJ1-5, with no clear D. The length of the CDR3 is 17 residues. The ends were cut back, 0 bases at V and 0 bases at J, with 13 bases in the middle. Germline CDR1 and CDR2: SGHRS and YFSETQ. CDR3 sequence (DNA): TGCGCCAGCAGCTTGGTTCAGGCGACATATAGCAATCAGCCCCAGCATTTT. Translating it yields CASSLVQATYSNQPQHF. Full variable domain (missing parts from reference TRBV5-1 and TRBJ1-5): KAGVTQTPRYLIKTRGQQVTLSCSPISGHRSVSWYQQTPGQGLQFLFEYFSETQRNKGNFPGRFSGRQFSNSRSEMNVSTLELGDSALYLCASSLVQATYSNQPQHFGDGTRLSIL.

This clonotype was picked up a small number of times. The genes are TRBV7-8 and TRBJ1-4, with D possibly matching TRBD1 (5 bases). Germline-derived CDR1 and CDR2 are SGHVS and FQNEAQ. The CDR3 has 16 residues. The V gene lost 6 bases and the J gene lost 3 bases, with 17 bases spanning the gap. The CDR3 region is CASRKTQGKSNEKLFF. The CDR3 region has the DNA TGTGCCAGCAGAAAAACCCAGGGCAAATCTAATGAAAAACTGTTTTTT.

This clonotype turned up a few times. The chain has TRBV27 and TRBJ2-3; D possibly uses TRBD1 or TRBD2 (6 bases each). The germline CDR1 and CDR2 sequences are MNHEY and SMNVEV (reference sequence). The CDR3 is made up of 15 amino acids. Trimming took 6 bases from V and 1 from J, leaving 14 bases between them. The CDR3 DNA follows: TGTGCCAGCAGCCAGTTCCGGGGGCGCACAGATACGCAGTATTTT. Translation: CASSQFRGRTDTQYF.

This clonotype was picked up a small number of times. The chain carries TRBV7-3 and TRBJ2-5, with D possibly being TRBD2 (7 bases). From germline, CDR1 is SGHTA and CDR2 FQGTGA. With 1 base removed from V and 5 bases from J, the gap between germline ends came to 20 bases. CDR3 length: 17 amino acids. The CDR3 sequence is CASSLRGASGEGETQYF. The CDR3, as DNA: TGTGCCAGCAGCTTAAGGGGGGCTAGCGGAGAAGGGGAGACCCAGTACTTC.

This clonotype was found a few times. The chain couples TRBV29-1 to TRBJ2-1, with 8 bases that match TRBD2. Per germline, CDR1 SQVTM and CDR2 ANQGSEA. This CDR3 contains 15 residues. J was trimmed by 9 bases and V by 3 bases; bases with no gene match: 13. The CDR3 nucleotides read TGCAGCGTTGATTCGGCGGGAGGCCGAGGGGGTGAGCAGTTCTTC. It codes for CSVDSAGGRGGEQFF.

This clonotype was counted a few times. The CDR3 nucleotides read TGTGCCAGCAGCTTTACGCCGACGGCGGGAGACGGCTACACCTTC. Its translation: CASSFTPTAGDGYTF. The chain employs TRBV14 and TRBJ1-2, with D unclear. The CDR3 extends over 15 amino acids. V was pared by 5 bases and J by 8 bases, with 21 bases between. Germline-derived CDR1 and CDR2 are SGHDN and FVKESK.

There are a few counts of this clonotype. This chain links TRBV15 with TRBJ1-4; D remains ambiguous. CDR3 length equals 15 residues. V was pared by 0 bases and J by 8 bases, with 13 bases between. Per germline, CDR1 LNHNV and CDR2 YYDKDF (reference sequence). The CDR3 loop is CATSREMYGQEKLFF. The CDR3 coding sequence is TGTGCCACCAGCAGAGAGATGTATGGGCAGGAAAAACTGTTTTTT.

Ten or more counts support this clonotype. The genes are TRBV5-1 and TRBJ2-1, with D unclear. Trimming shortened V by 1 base and J by 7 bases, and 9 bases separated the two germline ends. The CDR3 is 13 amino acids. The germline V gene has CDR1 SGHRS and CDR2 YFSETQ. The CDR3 region has the DNA TGCGCCAGCAGCTTGATCCCCACTAATGAGCAGTTCTTC. Its protein product is CASSLIPTNEQFF. Filled out from reference TRBV5-1 and TRBJ2-1, the complete variable domain reads KAGVTQTPRYLIKTRGQQVTLSCSPISGHRSVSWYQQTPGQGLQFLFEYFSETQRNKGNFPGRFSGRQFSNSRSEMNVSTLELGDSALYLCASSLIPTNEQFFGPGTRLTVL.

This clonotype showed up many times. The rearrangement links TRBV12-3 or TRBV12-4 to TRBJ2-1; D gene uncertain. V was shortened by 3 bases and J by 7 bases, with 10 bases between the two germline ends. This CDR3 region has 13 residues. CDR3 residues: CASSLEWINEQFF. CDR3 bases: TGTGCCAGCAGTTTGGAGTGGATAAATGAGCAGTTCTTC.

The sample holds a few counts of this clonotype. V usage is TRBV27 and J usage is TRBJ1-1, with D uncertain. The CDR3 sequence is 15 residues long. Germline V gene lookup returns CDR1 MNHEY and CDR2 SMNVEV (reference sequence). Trimming stripped 3 bases from V and 3 bases from J, with 14 bases between. This CDR3 reads CASSFTQGGDTEAFF. Here the CDR3 DNA reads TGTGCCAGCAGTTTTACCCAAGGTGGGGACACTGAAGCTTTCTTT.

This sequence joins TRBV12-3 or TRBV12-4 and TRBJ2-1, with TRBD1 matching over 7 bases. The CDR3 spans 13 residues. Trimming at V came to 4 bases and at J to 7 bases, leaving 4 bases not matched to a gene. CDR3 amino acids: CASSYYRGNEQFF. CDR3 in DNA: TGTGCCAGCAGTTACTACAGGGGAAATGAGCAGTTCTTC.

The chain links TRBV12-3 or TRBV12-4 to TRBJ2-2; 14 nucleotides align to TRBD2. V was clipped by 6 bases and J by 6 bases; unmatched bases: 3. The CDR3 is 15 amino acids. The CDR3 DNA sequence: TGTGCCAGCAGACCGGGACTAGCGGGAGCCGGGGAGCTGTTTTTT. It yields the protein CASRPGLAGAGELFF.

The gene calls are TRBV5-1 and TRBJ1-4; TRBD1 is a possible D gene (6 bases). The CDR3 sequence is 11 residues long. Trimming took off 0 bases at V and 12 bases at J, with 6 bases between the two ends. The V gene's germline CDR1 is SGHRS and CDR2 YFSETQ. The CDR3 spells CASSLEGELFF. DNA for the CDR3: TGCGCCAGCAGCTTGGAGGGGGAACTGTTTTTT.

Turning to this clonotype: An end of the junction does not agree with germline; a read error may underlie this. The chain couples TRBV12-3 or TRBV12-4 to TRBJ1-5; 7 bases are shared with TRBD1. The CDR3 is 16 residues long. The CDR3 sequence: CTSSNRDSNSNQPQHF. For the CDR3, the DNA is TGTACCAGCAGTAACCGGGACAGTAATAGCAATCAGCCCCAGCATTTT.

The chain is built from TRBV10-3 and TRBJ2-1, with D perhaps TRBD1 or TRBD2 (7 bases each). Germline V gives CDR1 ENHRY, CDR2 SYGVKD. CDR3 length equals 12 residues. V shed 11 bases and J shed 2 bases, with 10 bases lying between them. The CDR3 coding sequence is TGTGCCTCAGGGGGGGCCTACAATGAGCAGTTCTTC. Encoded protein: CASGGAYNEQFF.

This clonotype was seen at least ten times. V and J are TRBV4-3 and TRBJ1-1; tentative D call: TRBD1 (5 bases). Germline-derived CDR1 and CDR2 are LGHNA and YSLEER. The CDR3 totals 15 residues. With 0 bases removed from V and 6 bases from J, the gap between germline ends came to 14 bases. The CDR3 region has the DNA TGCGCCAGCAGCCAAGATGGAGGACAATTCGCTGAAGCTTTCTTT. It encodes CASSQDGGQFAEAFF.

Only a few counts were recorded for this clonotype. The CDR3 reads CSVTAVDFSYNEQFF. The CDR3 DNA is TGCAGTGTTACTGCAGTGGACTTCTCCTACAATGAGCAGTTCTTC. This sequence joins TRBV20-1 and TRBJ2-1; D might be TRBD2 (5 bases). The CDR3 is 15 amino acids. The ends were cut back, 7 bases at V and 0 bases at J, with 16 bases in the middle. Germline V CDR1 and CDR2: DFQATT, SNEGSKA (reference sequence).

This clonotype turned up a few times. The V call is TRBV10-3, the J call TRBJ1-1; no reliable D call. The ends were cut back, 3 bases at V and 0 bases at J, with 8 bases in the middle. Germline CDR1 is ENHRY and CDR2 is SYGVKD. The CDR3 has 14 amino acids. The CDR3 protein is CAISEGPMNTEAFF. The CDR3 DNA reads as TGTGCCATCAGTGAAGGCCCGATGAACACTGAAGCTTTCTTT.

The chain has TRBV6-6 and TRBJ2-7, with D uncertain. V lost 6 bases to trimming and J lost 2 bases, with 11 bases between them. The CDR3 totals 13 residues. Germline CDR1 is MNHNY and CDR2 is SVGAGI (reference sequence). The CDR3 loop reads CASSSITAYEQYF. The CDR3 DNA follows: TGTGCCAGCAGCTCAATTACGGCCTACGAGCAGTACTTC.

The CDR3 region is CSVEDLLGPYYGYTF. DNA of the CDR3: TGCAGCGTTGAAGATCTTTTGGGGCCCTACTATGGCTACACCTTC. V usage is TRBV29-1 and J usage is TRBJ1-2; D possibly corresponds to TRBD1 (5 bases). V gave up 0 bases and J gave up 3 bases, with 14 bases separating them. CDR3 length: 15 residues. In germline, CDR1 is SQVTM, CDR2 ANQGSEA.

The chain couples TRBV4-2 to TRBJ1-2, with D possibly TRBD1 on 6 matching bases. The CDR3 length is 16 residues. Germline V gives CDR1 LGHNA, CDR2 YNFKEQ. V was trimmed by 5 bases and J by 2 bases, leaving 18 bases between them. CDR3 loop: CASSTFHQDRNYGYTF. The CDR3 bases are TGTGCCAGCAGCACGTTCCACCAGGACAGAAACTATGGCTACACCTTC.

The sample holds a few counts of this clonotype. This chain links TRBV5-1 with TRBJ1-2; no definite D call. This CDR3 has 17 amino acids. In germline, CDR1 is SGHRS, CDR2 YFSETQ. V was pared by 3 bases and J by 3 bases, with 21 bases between. The CDR3, as DNA: TGCGCCAGCAGCTACGCCCCGAGCCCAAGTGGAGACTATGGCTACACCTTC. It is translated as CASSYAPSPSGDYGYTF.

The chain links TRBV12-3 or TRBV12-4 to TRBJ2-1, with 9 bases fitting TRBD2. Unmatched junction bases numbered 15, after V lost 10 bases and J lost 8 bases. The length of the CDR3 is 15 residues. CDR3 DNA sequence: TGTGCCACCGCGCGGGGGGGACTAGTGGGAGATGAGCAGTTCTTC. Translation: CATARGGLVGDEQFF.

This chain connects TRBV7-9 to TRBJ2-6; D gene ambiguous. The germline V gene encodes CDR1 SEHNR and CDR2 FQNEAQ (reference sequence). The V end lost 9 bases, the J end lost 0 bases, and 3 bases lay between the germline ends. The length of the CDR3 is 12 residues. The CDR3 reads CASASGANVLTF. Written as DNA, the CDR3 is TGTGCCAGTGCCTCTGGGGCCAACGTCCTGACTTTC.

This clonotype has more than one count but fewer than ten. The genes are TRBV5-1 and TRBJ2-7; D may be TRBD2 (7 bases). The CDR3 is 13 residues long. Trimming took off 1 base at V and 3 bases at J, with 8 bases between the two ends. Germline CDR1 and CDR2: SGHRS and YFSETQ. CDR3 protein: CASSLRGGYEQYF. CDR3 DNA: TGCGCCAGCAGCTTGAGGGGGGGCTACGAGCAGTACTTC.